The 29 T cell receptor beta chains presented below share a single source sample, sequenced in a study of Ad26.COV2.S vaccination and SARS-CoV-2 variants. Method: immunoSEQ multiplex PCR; TCRdb's copy keeps in-frame clones and lacks some. The sample carries hundreds of thousands of clones, more than 85% recorded once. Stated treatment: around 19 received Ad26.COV2.S at low or high dose, single or two shots; several received placebo; per-sample allocation not given. Each sample was drawn 63 days after the first injection (of vaccine or placebo). Sequences were derived from peripheral blood, sampled in a trial of Ad26.COV2.S vaccine versus placebo. The origin of the receptors is a person between 18 and 59 years old who received the Ad26.COV2.S COVID-19 vaccine or a placebo.

V is TRBV18 and J is TRBJ2-1, with D perhaps matching TRBD1 (5 bases). The CDR3 contains 12 residues. V shed 5 bases and J shed 9 bases, with 11 bases lying between them. Germline V gives CDR1 KGHSH, CDR2 LQKENI. In DNA, the CDR3 is TGTGCCAGCTCAATCAGGGATGGTGAGCAGTTCTTC. It encodes CASSIRDGEQFF.

Here the CDR3 reads CASSLYTGAGGYTF. CDR3 bases: TGTGCCAGCAGTTTATACACAGGGGCGGGAGGCTACACCTTC. The gene calls are TRBV27 and TRBJ1-2, with TRBD1 matching over 7 bases. CDR3 size: 14 residues. Germline V gene data show CDR1 as MNHEY and CDR2 as SMNVEV (reference sequence). The V gene end was trimmed by 1 base and the J gene end by 8 bases; junction bases not matched to a gene: 7.

This chain joins TRBV6-5 and TRBJ2-6; possibly TRBD1 for D (5 bases). This CDR3 region has 15 residues. The V gene lost 6 bases and the J gene lost 0 bases, with 9 bases spanning the gap. From germline, CDR1 is MNHEY and CDR2 SVGAGI. DNA for the CDR3: TGTGCCAGCAGCTCCCAGGGCTCTGGGGCCAACGTCCTGACTTTC. Protein sequence: CASSSQGSGANVLTF.

The chain joins TRBV5-1 to TRBJ1-6; D unresolved. The V gene's germline CDR1 is SGHRS and CDR2 YFSETQ. This CDR3 has 16 residues. Between the trimmed V and J ends, which lost 0 bases and 2 bases, there was a span of 9 bases. This CDR3 reads CASSLGGEAYNSPLHF. In DNA, the CDR3 is TGCGCCAGCAGCTTGGGGGGAGAGGCCTATAATTCACCCCTCCACTTT.

V is TRBV9 and J is TRBJ1-1, with D perhaps TRBD1 (5 bases). Germline values: CDR1 SGDLS, CDR2 YYNGEE. V dropped 0 bases and J dropped 1 base, with 7 bases sitting between them. CDR3 length: 14 amino acids. As DNA, the CDR3 is TGTGCCAGCAGCGTAGGACAGAAGAACACTGAAGCTTTCTTT. It yields the protein CASSVGQKNTEAFF.

The rearrangement joins TRBV19 to TRBJ2-1; weak D call: TRBD1 (6 bases). The CDR3 length is 14 residues. V lost 5 bases, J lost 5 bases, and 13 bases lay in between. Germline values: CDR1 LNHDA, CDR2 SQIVND (reference sequence). Written as DNA, the CDR3 is TGTGCCAGTAGTCCCGGGACATATAACAATGAGCAGTTCTTC. Translating gives CASSPGTYNNEQFF.

Only one count was recorded for this clone. The chain recombines TRBV6-5 with TRBJ2-7; D may be TRBD1 (5 bases). The CDR3 contains 13 residues. Per germline, CDR1 MNHEY and CDR2 SVGAGI. The V end was cut by 8 bases, the J end by 2 bases, with 13 bases between. CDR3 coding DNA: TGTGCCAGCGCGCAGGGTGACACCTACGAGCAGTACTTC. Translation: CASAQGDTYEQYF.

The V call is TRBV27, the J call TRBJ2-1; D remains ambiguous. This CDR3 region has 13 residues. Deletions cut 5 bases from V and 3 bases from J, with 8 bases between. Per germline, CDR1 MNHEY and CDR2 SMNVEV (reference sequence). CDR3 region: CASSTSIYNEQFF. The CDR3 DNA reads TGTGCCAGCAGTACGTCCATCTACAATGAGCAGTTCTTC.

This chain's CDR3 is CASSGTPPTEAFF. In DNA form, the CDR3 reads TGTGCCAGCAGTGGGACCCCACCCACTGAAGCTTTCTTT. V usage is TRBV25-1 and J usage is TRBJ1-1; D not certain. The V end was cut by 4 bases, the J end by 4 bases, with 10 bases between. This CDR3 has 13 amino acids. Germline-derived CDR1 and CDR2 are MGHDK and SYGVNS. Together with reference TRBV25-1 and TRBJ1-1, the CDR3 gives the full variable domain: EADIYQTPRYLVIGTGKKITLECSQTMGHDKMYWYQQDPGMELHLIHYSYGVNSTEKGDLSSESTVSRIRTEHFPLTLESARPSHTSQYLCASSGTPPTEAFFGQGTRLTVV.

The gene calls are TRBV5-1 and TRBJ2-3; no firm D call. This CDR3 is built from 14 residues. Trimming pared 4 bases from V and 2 bases from J, leaving 11 bases between. Germline V gives CDR1 SGHRS, CDR2 YFSETQ. This CDR3 reads CASSPAEFTDTQYF. CDR3 bases: TGCGCCAGCAGCCCTGCGGAGTTCACAGATACGCAGTATTTT.

The V call is TRBV12-5, the J call TRBJ2-2; 11 bases match TRBD2. Germline lookup yields CDR1 LGHNT and CDR2 FRNRAP. The CDR3 loop spans 14 amino acids. The V and J ends lost 4 bases and 7 bases, in that order; junction bases with no gene match: 2. The CDR3 nucleotides read TGTGCTAGTGGTTCCGGACTAGCGGGCGGGGAGCTGTTTTTT. As protein: CASGSGLAGGELFF. Combining the CDR3 with reference TRBV12-5 and TRBJ2-2 gives the whole variable domain DARVTQTPRHKVTEMGQEVTMRCQPILGHNTVFWYRQTMMQGLELLAYFRNRAPLDDSGMPKDRFSAEMPDATLATLKIQPSEPRDSAVYFCASGSGLAGGELFFGEGSRLTVL.

The genes are TRBV9 and TRBJ2-7; the match to TRBD1 covers 7 bases. With 0 bases clipped from V and 2 bases from J, the junction kept 5 bases outside the gene matches. The CDR3 spans 15 residues. Germline CDR1 reads SGDLS; CDR2 reads YYNGEE. CDR3 sequence reads: CASSVGRDRTYEQYF. In DNA, the CDR3 is TGTGCCAGCAGCGTAGGTCGGGACAGAACCTACGAGCAGTACTTC.

J is TRBJ2-7 and V is TRBV6-6, with D possibly matching TRBD2 (6 bases). Deletions cut 6 bases from V and 3 bases from J, with 12 bases between. CDR3 length: 13 amino acids. Per the germline V gene, CDR1 is MNHNY and CDR2 is SVGAGI (reference sequence). The DNA for the CDR3 is TGTGCCAGCAGCCTCGGGACTCGCTACGAGCAGTACTTC. As protein: CASSLGTRYEQYF.

The chain employs TRBV4-1 and TRBJ2-3, with a tentative D call TRBD1 (5 bases). CDR3 size: 16 residues. The ends were cut back, 4 bases at V and 2 bases at J, with 16 bases in the middle. Looked up from germline, CDR1 is MGHRA and CDR2 is YSYEKL. This chain's CDR3 is CASSLQGANPTDTQYF. Written as DNA, the CDR3 is TGCGCCAGCAGCCTGCAGGGTGCTAATCCCACAGATACGCAGTATTTT.

The chain has TRBV6-5 and TRBJ2-3; D uncertain. V lost 7 bases and J lost 3, with 11 bases in between. This CDR3 spans 13 amino acids. Germline lookup yields CDR1 MNHEY and CDR2 SVGAGI. CDR3: CASTHLATDTQYF. The DNA of the CDR3 is TGTGCCAGCACCCACCTGGCGACAGATACGCAGTATTTT.

The rearrangement links TRBV30 to TRBJ2-2, with 9 bases identical to TRBD1. V was pared by 3 bases and J by 8 bases, with 7 bases of the junction left unmatched. The CDR3 spans 14 residues. Germline V gene sequence: CDR1 GTSNPN, CDR2 SVGIG (reference sequence). DNA for the CDR3: TGTGCCTGGAGATTACAGGGGGCAGCGGGGGAGCTGTTTTTT. It is translated as CAWRLQGAAGELFF.

The CDR3 reads CASSFRQGWEAETQYF. The CDR3 DNA follows: TGCGCCAGCAGCTTTAGACAGGGTTGGGAAGCGGAGACCCAGTACTTC. The rearrangement joins TRBV5-1 to TRBJ2-5, with 7 bases aligning to TRBD1. The germline V gene has CDR1 SGHRS and CDR2 YFSETQ. V lost 2 bases to trimming and J lost 5 bases; unmatched junction nucleotides: 12. This CDR3 is 16 amino acids long.

The chain couples TRBV7-2 to TRBJ2-3; 8 nucleotides match TRBD2. The CDR3 has 16 amino acids. J gave up 5 bases and V 8 bases, and 15 bases lay outside the gene matches. CDR1 is SGHTA and CDR2 is FQGNSA in the germline V gene. The CDR3 reads CASGLGAGGGRDTQYF. The CDR3 nucleotides are TGTGCCAGCGGACTAGGGGCCGGGGGGGGTAGAGATACGCAGTATTTT.

V is TRBV28 and J is TRBJ1-5; D gene ambiguous. The V gene's germline CDR1 is MDHEN and CDR2 SYDVKM. V dropped 1 base and J dropped 6 bases, with 10 bases sitting between them. The CDR3 totals 14 residues. The CDR3 reads CASSLFGWGQPQHF. The CDR3 DNA reads as TGTGCCAGCAGTTTATTCGGATGGGGTCAGCCCCAGCATTTT.

The chain links TRBV7-9 to TRBJ2-5, with TRBD1 matching 7 bases. V was clipped by 4 bases and J by 5 bases; unmatched bases: 10. Germline CDR1 is SEHNR and CDR2 is FQNEAQ (reference sequence). This CDR3 has 15 amino acids. This chain's CDR3 is CASSSPGTASETQYF. CDR3 nucleotide sequence: TGTGCCAGCAGCTCGCCCGGGACAGCAAGCGAGACCCAGTACTTC.

The chain has TRBV7-2 and TRBJ2-5; the D is unclear. V was shortened by 2 bases and J by 3 bases, with 13 bases between the two germline ends. Germline lookup yields CDR1 SGHTA and CDR2 FQGNSA. The CDR3 is 15 amino acids. The CDR3 loop is CASSLTGRLKETQYF. CDR3 coding DNA: TGTGCCAGCAGCTTAACCGGACGGCTTAAAGAGACCCAGTACTTC.

This sequence joins TRBV12-3 or TRBV12-4 and TRBJ1-4; D unresolved. The CDR3 spans 13 residues. Trimming stripped 1 base from V and 2 bases from J, with 2 bases between. The CDR3 bases are TGTGCCAGCAGTTTAGGGACTAATGAAAAACTGTTTTTT. Translating gives CASSLGTNEKLFF.

The chain carries TRBV7-8 and TRBJ2-3; 8 bases are a match to TRBD1. CDR3 length: 15 amino acids. The germline V gene encodes CDR1 SGHVS and CDR2 FQNEAQ. V trimming: 1 base; J trimming: 5 bases; junction bases outside the gene matches: 5. CDR3 protein: CASSLVSTGGDTQYF. CDR3 DNA: TGTGCCAGCAGCTTAGTCTCAACAGGGGGAGATACGCAGTATTTT.

The table lists this clone with a count of one. The CDR3: CASSIRESYEQYF. CDR3 DNA sequence: TGTGCCAGCAGCATCCGGGAGTCCTACGAGCAGTACTTC. The rearrangement uses TRBV27 and TRBJ2-7; possibly TRBD2 for D (6 bases). CDR1 is MNHEY and CDR2 is SMNVEV in the germline V gene (reference sequence). Trimming removed 6 bases at V and 1 base at J, with 10 bases between. The CDR3 consists of 13 residues.

The rearrangement joins TRBV6-2 or TRBV6-3 to TRBJ1-1, with 7 bases that match TRBD1. After removal of 5 bases from V and 3 bases from J, the junction contained 12 bases not matched to a gene. This CDR3 comprises 16 residues. CDR1 is MNHEY, CDR2 SVGEGT, per germline. CDR3 sequence: CASSHRGLSEDTEAFF. The CDR3, as DNA: TGTGCCAGCAGTCACAGGGGACTCTCGGAGGACACTGAAGCTTTCTTT.

V gene TRBV29-1 combines with J gene TRBJ1-4; D might be TRBD1 (5 bases). The CDR3 is 12 amino acids. Between the trimmed V and J ends, which lost 3 bases and 5 bases, there was a span of 7 bases. CDR1 and CDR2 (germline): SQVTM, ANQGSEA. The DNA of the CDR3 is TGCAGCGTTGAGGGACGAAATGAAAAACTGTTTTTT. This sequence encodes CSVEGRNEKLFF.

This chain links TRBV19 with TRBJ1-1, with D perhaps matching TRBD1 (5 bases). Between the trimmed V and J ends, which lost 5 bases and 4 bases, there was a span of 11 bases. CDR3 length equals 13 residues. Germline V lookup: CDR1 LNHDA, CDR2 SQIVND (reference sequence). The DNA of the CDR3 is TGTGCCAGTAGTCGGGACCTGGGCACTGAAGCTTTCTTT. Amino acid sequence: CASSRDLGTEAFF.

The V gene is TRBV19, the J gene TRBJ2-1; TRBD2 matches at 7 bases. The trim removed 5 bases at V and 5 bases at J, leaving 9 bases unmatched. This CDR3 has 15 residues. Looked up from germline, CDR1 is LNHDA and CDR2 is SQIVND (reference sequence). CDR3 DNA: TGTGCCAGTAGTGGTGGGGCGGGGGATCACAATGAGCAGTTCTTC. Its protein product is CASSGGAGDHNEQFF.

Only a few counts were recorded for this clone. This chain links TRBV6-5 with TRBJ2-2; D may be TRBD1 (5 bases). Germline lookup yields CDR1 MNHEY and CDR2 SVGAGI. V was pared by 4 bases and J by 3 bases, with 12 bases between. CDR3 length equals 15 residues. CDR3 DNA sequence: TGTGCCAGCAGTTTTTCGATAGGGGACACCGGGGAGCTGTTTTTT. Its protein is CASSFSIGDTGELFF.